The rows below give T cell receptor beta chains drawn from one sample of a study of CD8 T cells in ankylosing spondylitis. TCRdb re-called the 5' RACE reads through MiXCR, storing one row per CDR3 protein. The profile shows approximately 300,000 distinct CDR3 sequences, less than 25% of them singletons. Material: blood, either unsorted or a sorted T cell fraction (not recorded which). These receptors were obtained from a female donor with ankylosing spondylitis or in good health (not recorded which). Each CDR3 is given with its conserved first and last residue. Fields, in order: V gene, J gene, D gene, clone size, CDR3 protein, CDR3 DNA. The D gene is left open where the match is weak. Clone size is stated in some rows and not others, as once, few, many or a class when expanded.

>TRBV27|TRBJ2-1|TRBD2|few
CASSPWGGAGIGQQFF
TGTGCCAGCAGTCCCTGGGGGGGTGCAGGCATCGGTCAGCAGTTCTTC
>TRBV29-1|TRBJ1-1|NA|medium-sized
CSVVETEAFF
TGCAGCGTCGTTGAGACTGAAGCTTTCTTT
>TRBV21-1|TRBJ2-1|NA|NA
CASSKGPQTVGRGNEQFF
NA
>TRBV12-5|TRBJ2-2|TRBD2|NA
CASGLGGSGGTGELFF
TGTGCTAGTGGTTTGGGTGGGAGCGGGGGCACCGGGGAGCTGTTTTTT
>TRBV6-4|TRBJ2-3|NA|NA
CASSDSQGPTDTQYF
TGTGCCAGCAGTGACTCGCAGGGCCCCACAGATACGCAGTATTTT
>TRBV20-1|TRBJ2-3|NA|few
CSAGGGASASTDTQYF
TGCAGTGCTGGGGGGGGGGCTAGCGCCAGCACAGATACGCAGTATTTT
>TRBV12-3/TRBV12-4|TRBJ1-6|NA|many
CASSLRQDNSPLHF
TGTGCCAGCAGCCTTAGACAGGATAATTCACCCCTCCACTTT
>TRBV28|TRBJ2-3|NA|NA
CASRDPFSTDTQYF
TGTGCCAGCAGGGACCCATTTAGCACAGATACGCAGTATTTT
>TRBV5-5|TRBJ2-7|NA|NA
CANPPVHEQYF
TGTGCCAACCCCCCAGTCCACGAGCAGTACTTC
>TRBV12-3/TRBV12-4|TRBJ2-7|TRBD2|NA
CASSLEGGGLAAYEQYF
TGTGCCAGCAGTTTAGAGGGAGGCGGACTAGCAGCCTACGAGCAGTACTTC
>TRBV19|TRBJ2-7|TRBD1|NA
CASTTDRGRNEQYF
TGTGCCAGCACGACCGACAGGGGTCGTAACGAGCAGTACTTC
>TRBV6-1|TRBJ2-3|NA|many
CASSLPSATDTQYF
TGTGCCAGCAGTCTCCCTAGCGCCACAGATACGCAGTATTTT
>TRBV20-1|TRBJ1-2|TRBD1|NA
CSARSGQANYGYTF
TGCAGTGCTAGGTCAGGACAGGCTAACTATGGCTACACCTTC
>TRBV10-3|TRBJ2-5|NA|many
CAISSGARDPKETQYF
TGTGCCATCAGTAGCGGAGCCAGGGACCCTAAAGAGACCCAGTACTTC
>TRBV12-3/TRBV12-4|TRBJ1-1|NA|few
CASSSMGGTEAFF
TGTGCCAGCAGCTCGATGGGGGGTACTGAAGCTTTCTTT
>TRBV15|TRBJ2-7|NA|NA
CATSREVGREQYF
TGTGCCACCAGCAGAGAAGTGGGCCGCGAGCAGTACTTC
>TRBV7-2|TRBJ2-5|TRBD2|NA
CASRVAGGETQYF
TGTGCCAGCAGGGTGGCGGGAGGAGAGACCCAGTACTTC
>TRBV29-1|TRBJ2-5|TRBD1|NA
CSVSRGDRGRSQETQYF
TGCAGCGTTTCTAGGGGGGACAGGGGGCGATCGCAAGAGACCCAGTACTTC
>TRBV29-1|TRBJ2-1|TRBD2|NA
CSVEGTSGYNEQFF
TGCAGCGTTGAAGGAACTAGCGGGTACAATGAGCAGTTCTTC
>TRBV20-1|TRBJ1-1|NA|NA
CSANPGLNTEAFF
TGCAGTGCTAACCCAGGACTGAACACTGAAGCTTTCTTT
>TRBV20-1|TRBJ2-1|TRBD2|NA
CSARDGLAGSYNEQFF
TGCAGTGCTAGAGATGGTCTAGCGGGCTCCTACAATGAGCAGTTCTTC
>TRBV20-1|TRBJ2-5|TRBD2|NA
CSAGPGLAGGGLQETQYF
TGCAGTGCAGGGCCCGGACTAGCGGGAGGGGGCCTACAAGAGACCCAGTACTTC
>TRBV29-1|TRBJ2-1|NA|many
CTSGNSYNEQFF
TGCACCTCTGGGAACTCCTACAATGAGCAGTTCTTC